A single T cell receptor beta chain is shown here with its context. What antigen it recognizes has not been identified. No base qualities exist here, and no much larger clone lies one base off it. CD8 naive samples consisted of CD45RO-negative cells that were positively selected for CCR7, yielding a CD45RA+CCR7+ population without TemRA cells. Healthy HIV-negative adults with no recently reported acute infections or vaccinations were included as donors. Every donor was a Caucasian adult living in Nashville, Tennessee, USA. Blood was obtained by leukapheresis, after which PBMCs were separated by Ficoll-Histopaque density gradient centrifugation and cryopreserved in liquid nitrogen vapor phase. Analytical flow cytometry was used to check the purity and quantity of each magnetically sorted T cell population. Genomic DNA was isolated from every sorted fraction and measured by UV absorbance on a Nanodrop 2000c.

The germline V gene gives CDR1 as SGDLS and CDR2 as YYNGEE. V is pared back by 0 bases and J by 6 bases, with 10 bases lying between the germline termini. Spanning cysteine to phenylalanine, the CDR3 consists of 14 amino acids. Only CDR3 DNA is held: 42 bases, read in frame from base 1. Using the deep immunoSEQ assay, TCR CDR3 regions were amplified from genomic DNA by multiplex PCR. Extracted genomic DNA from each cell subset was distributed evenly across all wells of several immunoSEQ 96-well plates, and each plate was treated as a replicate. For sorted subsets, each replicate PCR was loaded with around 220 ng genomic DNA, equivalent to 30,000 or so T cell genomes. Purified libraries were measured with a Qubit 3.0 fluorometer, size-checked on a Bioanalyzer 2100, and measured again with the KAPA Library Quantification kit. Every immunoSEQ 96-well plate was sequenced on a separate single-read 150-cycle Illumina NextSeq 550 flow cell. The study's own analysis went as follows. Because the immunoSEQ output included only junctional sequences and no quality scores, the filtering could not be the same as the filtering used for full-length reads. To assign V/J genes and CDR3, sequences were annotated using PyIR, a Python wrapper for IgBLAST v1.9, with IMGT germline references. Reads were removed for weak V/J assignments (E-value above 1e-6), missing CDR3, stop codons, out-of-frame junctions, or ambiguous translated residues. V3J clonotypes were defined as sequences sharing the same inferred V gene, J gene, and CDR3 amino acid sequence. The percentage overlap between two repertoires was calculated by dividing the number of shared unique clonotypes by the size of the smaller repertoire. Repertoire richness was assessed with RTK rarefaction, the Chao1 estimator, and Recon v2.1 estimates of unobserved clonotypes. For all TCRbeta clonotypes obtained by the gDNA method from a handful of donors, generation probabilities were computed with OLGA. Drawn from immuneACCESS, this table holds only the in-frame rearrangements with V and J called that TCRdb kept. Clones are partly lost; checked studies trace under half to an unresolved V gene and leave the rest unexplained. V, J and clone size are those of that table, while D and trimming were read from the DNA. The sample profile shows about 600,000 clones; 95% to 98% of them were found once. The ten largest make up 0.3% of the sample.

This entry comes from a study of shared clonotypes between healthy human individuals (dated by TCRdb to 2020 to 2022). Describing the broader study: The cohort included three men and a couple of women between 18 and 49 years of age. Per donor, three plates each were used for CD4 naive and CD4 memory, two for CD8 naive, and one for CD8 memory. To estimate repertoire size and how much clonotypes are shared between individuals, the study performed deep sequencing of blood TCR repertoires from a handful of healthy adults. To increase sequencing depth and limit assay-specific biases, TCR repertoire library preparation and sequencing were carried out by different laboratories using diverse techniques. Leukapheresis yielded between about 0.94 and 10 billion PBMCs per donor. Study-level results and caveats: About 5% of naive CD4, roughly 3.6% of naive CD8, 2.3% of memory CD4, and about 0.4% of memory CD8 clonotypes were shared across four donors. Naive subsets generally had larger estimated clonotype richness than memory subsets. Higher generation probabilities were observed for clonotypes shared by all four sorted-subset donors than for non-shared clonotypes. Sampling was restricted to blood, and TCR repertoires in tissues likely differ from the TCR repertoires found in blood. Pairwise subsampling indicated that sequencing depth was expected to affect the degree of clonotype sharing among donors. Even with the large sequencing depth, rarefaction of the sorted-subset datasets indicated that sequencing was incomplete. Because the study included only a small number of donors, the genetic and exposure-history diversity represented was limited.

The TCR comes from a man under 40 in good health. Sequencing was carried out using naive CD8+ T cells sorted from blood. Per the publication, the cell subset or site label means: CD45RA+CCR7+. The receptor chain draws on TRBV9 and TRBJ2-1; the D gene is unclear. The CDR3 corresponds to CASSVGAEINEQFF. The DNA sequence is given as TGTGCCAGCAGCGTAGGTGCAGAGATCAATGAGCAGTTCTTC. The entire variable domain, with the stretches around the CDR3 drawn from the reference TRBV9 and TRBJ2-1 proteins, is DSGVTQTPKHLITATGQRVTLRCSPRSGDLSVYWYQQSLDQGLQFLIQYYNGEERAKGNILERFSAQQFPDLHSELNLSSLELGDSALYFCASSVGAEINEQFFGPGTRLTVL.